Sequencing of this T cell receptor beta chain was carried out in a study of blood T cell repertoires in COVID-19. Study in general: Whether acute or convalescent, the COVID-19 samples came from the United States, Italy and Spain.

How the authors handled the data: Estimation of nucleated cell counts relied on the amplification of reference gene primers. The data were produced by immunoSEQ multiplex PCR, yet TCRdb's version contains in-frame clones alone and is incomplete. V and J calls and clone size are given by that table; D and trimming were obtained from the DNA. The repertoire holds under 150,000 clones, nearly 85% seen once, with approximately 4% in the top ten. Cohort assignment relied on participant-reported clinical history. Germline V gives CDR1 SGHRS, CDR2 YFSETQ. Trimming removed 4 bases from V and 0 bases from J, with 16 bases in between. The CDR3 is 16 residues long.

Sequencing was done on a sample of PBMCs or T cells enriched from blood (not recorded which). V gene TRBV5-1 combines with J gene TRBJ1-1; a weak D match, TRBD1 (5 bases). The source is a man aged 45-65 years in a cohort exposed to, infected with or recovered from COVID-19 (not recorded which). The CDR3 here is CASSPTTGDLNTEAFF. The CDR3 DNA reads as TGCGCCAGCAGCCCTACTACAGGAGACCTGAACACTGAAGCTTTCTTT.